This is a list of T cell receptor beta chains from one sample in a study of OX40 agonist ivuxolimab in advanced cancers. Produced via immunoSEQ multiplex PCR; TCRdb's table is partial and in-frame only. The sample gives 75,000 to 95,000 clones, just under 95% of which show up once; more than 9.5% is in the top ten. The sequencing used CD4+ or CD8+ T cells sorted from blood, collected in a trial of the OX40 agonist ivuxolimab. Source of these receptors: an adult with an advanced solid tumor such as melanoma, head and neck, liver or kidney cancer. Each CDR3 is given with its conserved first and last residue.

V gene | CDR3 protein
TRBV7-6 | CASSLRGAAGELFF
TRBV4-3 | CASSQDIGTGYGYTF
TRBV4-3 | CASSQALGLVGDTQYF
TRBV19 | CASRHRDRITDTQYF
TRBV7-6 | CASSSLAGTSEQYF
TRBV30 | CAWSAGRGDGYTF
TRBV10-1 | CASSGSWGLGEQYF
TRBV6-1 | CASTTGATYQPQHF
TRBV2 | CARPRDRGSSGYGYTF
TRBV4-1 | CASSQVASLFYEQYF
TRBV7-9 | CASSSLGGPDTQYF
TRBV4-3 | CASSQAMTSGGLIYEQYF
TRBV18 | CASSPGTALLIYGYTF
TRBV7-9 | CASSLYGADAFF
TRBV4-3 | CASSQDYNTGELFF
TRBV11-2 | CASSPQGSVYEQYF
TRBV27 | CASSPVGGVEAFF
TRBV2 | CASRNTGELFF
TRBV4-3 | CASSQYPGGPQEQYF
TRBV27 | CASSLQGPMATEAFF
TRBV28 | CASSSPVVSRQGEFNEQFF
TRBV10-1 | CASSTPSTEAFF
TRBV7-6 | CASSRGGSYGYTF
TRBV7-9 | CASSLALIETQYF
TRBV9 | CASSVATGARKANTGELFF
TRBV19 | CASSIEALGTEAFF
TRBV5-8 | CASSPDRGFNGYTF
TRBV5-1 | CASSLVGGPSYEQYF
TRBV6-5 | CASSYPQGGTGELFF
TRBV11-2 | CASSLQRGGWYEQYF
TRBV7-6 | CASSYLAAGGMRDTQYF
TRBV4-3 | CASSQAWSAEDSSQETQYF
TRBV9 | CASSVATDRVRSEQFF
TRBV4-2 | CASSSHGTDTQYF
TRBV12-5 | CASGLPQTGVNEAFF
TRBV10-2 | CASQDVGNSNQPQHF
TRBV7-6 | CASSPRGAKYEQYF
TRBV5-1 | CASSFMVQGAGEQYF
TRBV5-8 | CASSSTGAEGYTF
TRBV7-6 | CASSSAEGGEQFF
TRBV4-1 | CASSQLVTGGSSYEQYF
TRBV5-6 | CASSEWGSKGLLNEQFF
TRBV19 | CASCGVRKYAGELFF
TRBV6-5 | CASSYHRGLTLEAFF
TRBV9 | CASSPSGAEAFF
TRBV9 | CASSVEPYREGENTEAFF
TRBV6-5 | CASSSGSDYNEQFF
TRBV29-1 | CSVSAGDTEAFF
TRBV5-4 | CASSLSVGEQFF
TRBV27 | CASSLTLGGHTIYF
TRBV29-1 | CTTLRDIDNEQFF
TRBV7-7 | CASSLGSGGSLTDTQYF
TRBV4-1 | CASSTSIKPGGTEAFF